A selection of T cell receptor beta chains follows, all from one sample in a study of human T cells and chemical hapten exposure. TCRdb reanalysed the RACE reads using MiXCR and keeps one entry per CDR3 protein. The top ten hold 2.3% of the sample, which has a few hundred thousand distinct CDR3 sequences, approximately 8.6% seen once. The material sequenced was whole blood, taken in connection with sensitization to the hapten diphenylcyclopropenone (DPC). Source of these receptors: a woman between 40 and 55 years old with alopecia areata. Some clones in this sample may be carry-over from other donors' samples. Both conserved end residues are part of each CDR3. The D gene is left open where the match is weak. Size values are once, few and many counts, or a class for expanded clones, and some rows have none.

abundance: few
d_gene: NA
j_gene: TRBJ2-3
v_gene: TRBV20-1
CDR3aa: CSARKTTTDTQYF
CDR3nt: TGCAGTGCTAGGAAGACAACCACAGATACGCAGTATTTT

abundance: few
d_gene: TRBD2
j_gene: TRBJ2-2
v_gene: TRBV3-1
CDR3aa: CASSRLAGTGELFF
CDR3nt: TGTGCCAGCAGCCGACTAGCGGGCACCGGGGAGCTGTTTTTT

abundance: many
d_gene: TRBD1
j_gene: TRBJ2-5
v_gene: TRBV12-3/TRBV12-4
CDR3aa: CASTRQGQETQYF
CDR3nt: TGTGCCAGCACCAGACAGGGCCAAGAGACCCAGTACTTC

abundance: few
d_gene: NA
j_gene: TRBJ2-6
v_gene: TRBV24-1
CDR3aa: CATSDMRTGANVLTF
CDR3nt: TGTGCCACCAGTGATATGAGGACAGGGGCCAACGTCCTGACTTTC

abundance: NA
d_gene: NA
j_gene: TRBJ2-7
v_gene: TRBV3-1
CDR3aa: CASSASRDIYEQYF
CDR3nt: TGTGCCAGCAGCGCGTCCCGGGACATTTACGAGCAGTACTTC

abundance: many
d_gene: NA
j_gene: TRBJ1-6
v_gene: TRBV14
CDR3aa: CASSHRTDSGSPLHF
CDR3nt: TGTGCCAGCAGCCACCGGACAGATTCTGGGTCACCCCTCCACTTT

abundance: NA
d_gene: TRBD2
j_gene: TRBJ2-3
v_gene: TRBV19
CDR3aa: CASTPGLAGGATQYF
CDR3nt: TGTGCCAGTACCCCGGGACTAGCGGGAGGTGCTACGCAGTATTTT

abundance: few
d_gene: NA
j_gene: TRBJ2-7
v_gene: TRBV7-9
CDR3aa: CASSLSGEVSYEQYF
CDR3nt: TGTGCCAGCAGCCTTAGCGGAGAGGTCTCCTACGAGCAGTACTTC

abundance: NA
d_gene: TRBD1
j_gene: TRBJ1-5
v_gene: TRBV7-2
CDR3aa: CASSFVTGVASEPQHF
CDR3nt: TGTGCCAGCAGCTTCGTCACAGGGGTAGCAAGTGAGCCCCAGCATTTT

abundance: few
d_gene: NA
j_gene: TRBJ2-7
v_gene: TRBV7-2
CDR3aa: CASSLGTGFSYEQYF
CDR3nt: TGTGCCAGCAGCTTAGGGACTGGATTCTCCTACGAGCAGTACTTC

abundance: many
d_gene: NA
j_gene: TRBJ1-1
v_gene: TRBV7-9
CDR3aa: CASSFTGAEAFF
CDR3nt: TGTGCCAGCAGCTTCACGGGCGCTGAAGCTTTCTTT

abundance: few
d_gene: TRBD2
j_gene: TRBJ2-1
v_gene: TRBV3-1
CDR3aa: CASSQVRTSGEVFF
CDR3nt: TGTGCCAGCAGCCAAGTCCGGACTAGCGGGGAAGTGTTCTTC

abundance: many
d_gene: TRBD2
j_gene: TRBJ2-7
v_gene: TRBV27
CDR3aa: CATRGGVGYYEQYF
CDR3nt: TGTGCCACCCGTGGGGGGGTTGGATACTACGAGCAGTACTTC

abundance: few
d_gene: NA
j_gene: TRBJ2-7
v_gene: TRBV6-1
CDR3aa: CASQFVKEQYF
CDR3nt: TGTGCCAGCCAGTTCGTGAAGGAGCAGTACTTC

abundance: many
d_gene: TRBD1
j_gene: TRBJ1-1
v_gene: TRBV6-6
CDR3aa: CASSYGQGVTEAFF
CDR3nt: TGTGCCAGCAGTTACGGACAGGGGGTCACTGAAGCTTTCTTT

abundance: few
d_gene: NA
j_gene: TRBJ1-1
v_gene: TRBV20-1
CDR3aa: CSARTTRDTEAFF
CDR3nt: TGCAGTGCTAGAACGACAAGGGACACTGAAGCTTTCTTT

abundance: NA
d_gene: NA
j_gene: TRBJ1-5
v_gene: TRBV6-5
CDR3aa: CASGTSRVRPQHF
CDR3nt: TGTGCCAGCGGGACATCCCGGGTGAGGCCCCAGCATTTT

abundance: few
d_gene: TRBD2
j_gene: TRBJ2-7
v_gene: TRBV28
CDR3aa: CASSSPGLAGGSLEQYF
CDR3nt: TGTGCCAGCAGTTCTCCGGGACTAGCGGGAGGTTCCCTCGAGCAGTACTTC

abundance: NA
d_gene: TRBD2
j_gene: TRBJ2-1
v_gene: TRBV6-2/TRBV6-3
CDR3aa: CASNSGLAGRNEQFF
CDR3nt: TGTGCCAGCAACTCCGGACTAGCTGGAAGGAATGAGCAGTTCTTC

abundance: NA
d_gene: NA
j_gene: TRBJ1-4
v_gene: TRBV5-1
CDR3aa: CASSPMGTFLEKLFF
CDR3nt: TGCGCCAGCAGCCCTATGGGCACTTTTCTGGAAAAACTGTTTTTT

abundance: NA
d_gene: NA
j_gene: TRBJ2-5
v_gene: TRBV3-1
CDR3aa: CASNQGLETQYF
CDR3nt: TGTGCCAGCAACCAAGGGCTGGAGACCCAGTACTTC

abundance: few
d_gene: NA
j_gene: TRBJ1-5
v_gene: TRBV6-2/TRBV6-3
CDR3aa: CASSSGRRAQPQHF
CDR3nt: TGTGCCAGCAGCTCGGGACGAAGGGCTCAGCCCCAGCATTTT

abundance: NA
d_gene: NA
j_gene: TRBJ2-2
v_gene: TRBV4-3
CDR3aa: CASSQRDGGELFF
CDR3nt: TGCGCCAGCAGCCAACGGGATGGCGGGGAGCTGTTTTTT

abundance: many
d_gene: NA
j_gene: TRBJ2-1
v_gene: TRBV7-2
CDR3aa: CASSLVPDNEQFF
CDR3nt: TGTGCCAGCAGCTTAGTTCCAGACAATGAGCAGTTCTTC

abundance: many
d_gene: NA
j_gene: TRBJ1-5
v_gene: TRBV6-2/TRBV6-3
CDR3aa: CASSYSSVQPQHF
CDR3nt: TGTGCCAGCAGTTACTCGTCGGTTCAGCCCCAGCATTTT

abundance: few
d_gene: TRBD1
j_gene: TRBJ1-2
v_gene: TRBV28
CDR3aa: CASSLATGGAGYTF
CDR3nt: TGTGCCAGCAGCCTCGCAACAGGGGGCGCGGGCTACACCTTC

abundance: NA
d_gene: NA
j_gene: TRBJ2-2
v_gene: TRBV9
CDR3aa: CASSPMRGRDSGTGERFF
CDR3nt: TGTGCCAGCAGCCCGATGAGAGGGCGGGACAGTGGAACCGGGGAGCGGTTTTTT

abundance: NA
d_gene: NA
j_gene: TRBJ2-5
v_gene: TRBV3-1
CDR3aa: CASSRTWSQYF
CDR3nt: TGTGCCAGCAGCCGCACGTGGTCCCAGTACTTC

abundance: many
d_gene: NA
j_gene: TRBJ1-4
v_gene: TRBV4-2
CDR3aa: CASSQALEEKLFF
CDR3nt: TGTGCCAGCAGCCAAGCCTTAGAGGAAAAACTGTTTTTT

abundance: NA
d_gene: NA
j_gene: TRBJ2-7
v_gene: TRBV3-1
CDR3aa: CASSPLGGRSEQYF
CDR3nt: TGTGCCAGCAGCCCCCTGGGGGGGCGCAGCGAGCAGTACTTC

abundance: many
d_gene: NA
j_gene: TRBJ1-2
v_gene: TRBV3-1
CDR3aa: CASSQATNYGYTF
CDR3nt: TGTGCCAGCAGCCAAGCGACTAACTATGGCTACACCTTC

abundance: few
d_gene: TRBD2
j_gene: TRBJ2-7
v_gene: TRBV7-6
CDR3aa: CASSPTLAGGGEQYF
CDR3nt: TGTGCCAGCAGCCCGACCTTAGCGGGAGGTGGCGAGCAGTACTTC

abundance: few
d_gene: NA
j_gene: TRBJ2-5
v_gene: TRBV9
CDR3aa: CASSVSLLEETQYF
CDR3nt: TGTGCCAGCAGCGTTTCTCTCCTAGAAGAGACCCAGTACTTC

abundance: NA
d_gene: TRBD2
j_gene: TRBJ2-7
v_gene: TRBV20-1
CDR3aa: CSAKTSGSYEQYF
CDR3nt: TGCAGTGCTAAGACTAGCGGGAGTTACGAGCAGTACTTC

abundance: few
d_gene: NA
j_gene: TRBJ2-2
v_gene: TRBV4-2
CDR3aa: CASGAPRRNRNGELFF
CDR3nt: TGTGCCAGCGGCGCTCCTCGCCGCAACAGGAACGGGGAGCTGTTTTTT

abundance: many
d_gene: TRBD1
j_gene: TRBJ1-5
v_gene: TRBV20-1
CDR3aa: CSARQGSNQPQHF
CDR3nt: TGCAGTGCTCGACAGGGAAGCAATCAGCCCCAGCATTTT

abundance: NA
d_gene: NA
j_gene: TRBJ2-2
v_gene: TRBV7-2
CDR3aa: CASSVQQGTGELFF
CDR3nt: TGTGCCAGCAGCGTTCAACAGGGCACCGGGGAGCTGTTTTTT

abundance: few
d_gene: NA
j_gene: TRBJ1-5
v_gene: TRBV20-1
CDR3aa: CSARSAGSNQPQHF
CDR3nt: TGCAGTGCCAGGAGCGCCGGTAGCAATCAGCCCCAGCATTTT

abundance: NA
d_gene: NA
j_gene: TRBJ2-7
v_gene: TRBV4-2
CDR3aa: CASSLSPYEQYF
CDR3nt: TGTGCCAGCAGCCTTTCCCCCTACGAGCAGTACTTC

abundance: NA
d_gene: TRBD2
j_gene: TRBJ2-5
v_gene: TRBV5-1
CDR3aa: CASSFAGGPETQYF
CDR3nt: TGCGCCAGCAGCTTTGCGGGAGGGCCAGAGACCCAGTACTTC

abundance: many
d_gene: NA
j_gene: TRBJ1-2
v_gene: TRBV6-1
CDR3aa: CASSERYGYTF
CDR3nt: TGTGCCAGCAGTGAACGATATGGCTACACCTTC

abundance: few
d_gene: TRBD2
j_gene: TRBJ2-1
v_gene: TRBV6-2/TRBV6-3
CDR3aa: CASSLAGALYNEQFF
CDR3nt: TGTGCCAGCAGTTTAGCGGGAGCTCTGTACAATGAGCAGTTCTTC